This TCR beta chain was recovered during a study of cytotoxic CD8 clonotypes in ibrutinib-treated CLL. This CDR3 comprises 14 residues. V lost 0 bases to trimming and J lost 2 bases, with 8 bases between them. The germline V gene has CDR1 SGHRS and CDR2 YFSETQ. The protocol was immunoSEQ multiplex PCR, while the TCRdb copy is restricted to in-frame clones and leaves out a portion. Among about 270,000 clones listed, 65% to 85% were seen once. The sequence was collected from a human donor with chronic lymphocytic leukemia. This chain links TRBV5-1 with TRBJ2-5; no clear D gene. The specimen comprised PBMCs, sampled at disease progression, from a patient treated with ibrutinib. CDR3 sequence (DNA): TGCGCCAGCAGCTTGGGGTCCAAACAAGAGACCCAGTACTTC. It codes for CASSLGSKQETQYF.